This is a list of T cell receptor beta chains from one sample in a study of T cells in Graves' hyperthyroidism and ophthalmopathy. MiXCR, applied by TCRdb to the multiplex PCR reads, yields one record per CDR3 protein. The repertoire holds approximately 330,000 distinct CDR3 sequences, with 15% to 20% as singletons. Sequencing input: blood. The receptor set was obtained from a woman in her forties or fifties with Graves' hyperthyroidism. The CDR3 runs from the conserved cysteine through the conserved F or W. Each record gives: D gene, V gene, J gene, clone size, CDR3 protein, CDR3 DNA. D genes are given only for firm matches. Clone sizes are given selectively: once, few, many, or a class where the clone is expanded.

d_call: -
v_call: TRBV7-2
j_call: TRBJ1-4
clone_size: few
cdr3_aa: CASSPGGRGEKLFF
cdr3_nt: TGTGCCAGCAGCCCGGGGGGGCGCGGTGAAAAACTGTTTTTT

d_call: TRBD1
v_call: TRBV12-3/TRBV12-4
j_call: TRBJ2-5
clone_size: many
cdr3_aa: CASSRQGAQETQYF
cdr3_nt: TGTGCCAGCAGCCGTCAGGGGGCTCAAGAGACCCAGTACTTC

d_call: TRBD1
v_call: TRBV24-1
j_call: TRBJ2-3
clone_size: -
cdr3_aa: CATRAETGELATQYF
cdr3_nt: TGTGCCACCCGCGCCGAGACAGGGGAATTAGCTACGCAGTATTTT

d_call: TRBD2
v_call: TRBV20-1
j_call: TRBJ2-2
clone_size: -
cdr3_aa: CSAAPLAGTNTGELFF
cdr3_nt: TGCAGTGCTGCCCCCCTAGCGGGAACGAACACCGGGGAGCTGTTTTTT

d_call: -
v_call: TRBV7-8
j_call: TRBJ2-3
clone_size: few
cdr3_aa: CASSLWRGTPDTQYF
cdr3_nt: TGTGCCAGCAGCTTATGGAGGGGGACCCCAGATACGCAGTATTTT

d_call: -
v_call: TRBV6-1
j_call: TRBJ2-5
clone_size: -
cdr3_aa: CASRAPEGTQYF
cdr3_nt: TGTGCCAGCAGGGCCCCAGAAGGGACCCAGTACTTC

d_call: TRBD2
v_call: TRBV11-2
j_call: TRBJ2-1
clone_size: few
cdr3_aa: CASSSARAGGSLSYNEQFF
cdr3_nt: TGTGCCAGCAGCTCAGCTCGGGCGGGGGGATCCCTCTCCTACAATGAGCAGTTCTTC

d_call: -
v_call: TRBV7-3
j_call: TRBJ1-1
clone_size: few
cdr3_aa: CASSLGGGSSMTEAFF
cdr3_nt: TGTGCCAGCAGCTTAGGCGGGGGCAGCTCAATGACTGAAGCTTTCTTT

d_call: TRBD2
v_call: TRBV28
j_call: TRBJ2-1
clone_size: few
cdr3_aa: CASSTELAGGYNEQFF
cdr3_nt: TGTGCCAGCAGTACCGAACTAGCGGGGGGCTACAATGAGCAGTTCTTC

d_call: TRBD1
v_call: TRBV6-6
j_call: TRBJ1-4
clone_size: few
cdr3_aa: CASSYSGVGQGFEKLFF
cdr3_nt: TGTGCCAGCAGTTACTCTGGCGTGGGACAGGGATTTGAAAAACTGTTTTTT

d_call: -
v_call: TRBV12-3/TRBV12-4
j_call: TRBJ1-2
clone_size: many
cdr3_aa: CASSFGRGGYTF
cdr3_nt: TGTGCCAGCAGCTTCGGGCGGGGTGGCTACACCTTC

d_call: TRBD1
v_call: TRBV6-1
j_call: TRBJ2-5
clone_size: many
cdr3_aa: CASSSYPGQQETQYF
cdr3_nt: TGTGCCAGCAGTTCATACCCGGGACAGCAAGAGACCCAGTACTTC

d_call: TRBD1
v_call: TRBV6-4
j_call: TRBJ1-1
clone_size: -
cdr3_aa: CASSDSATGPTEAFF
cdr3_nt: TGTGCCAGCAGTGACTCGGCGACAGGGCCCACTGAAGCTTTCTTT

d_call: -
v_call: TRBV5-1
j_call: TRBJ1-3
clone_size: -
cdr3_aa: CASSGRPGLGNTIYF
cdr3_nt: TGCGCCAGCAGCGGTCGCCCAGGGCTAGGAAACACCATATATTTT

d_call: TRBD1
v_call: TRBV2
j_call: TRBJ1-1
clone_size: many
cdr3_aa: CASSKRGGQGFTEAFF
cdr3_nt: TGTGCCAGCAGTAAAAGGGGTGGACAGGGATTTACTGAAGCTTTCTTT

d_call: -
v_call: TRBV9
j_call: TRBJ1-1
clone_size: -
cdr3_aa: CASSVVGATEAFF
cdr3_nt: TGTGCCAGCAGCGTAGTGGGGGCGACTGAAGCTTTCTTT